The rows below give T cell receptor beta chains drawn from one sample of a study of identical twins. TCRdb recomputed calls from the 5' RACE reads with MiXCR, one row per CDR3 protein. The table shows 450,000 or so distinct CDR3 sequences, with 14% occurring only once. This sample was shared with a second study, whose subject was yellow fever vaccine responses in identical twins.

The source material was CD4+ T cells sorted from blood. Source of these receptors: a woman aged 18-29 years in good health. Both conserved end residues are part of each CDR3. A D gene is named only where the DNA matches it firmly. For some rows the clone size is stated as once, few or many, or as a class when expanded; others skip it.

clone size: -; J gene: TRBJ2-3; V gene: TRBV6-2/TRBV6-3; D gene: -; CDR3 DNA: TGTGCCAGCAGTTACCGGCGGGAAGGGGCCACAGATACGCAGTATTTT; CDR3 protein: CASSYRREGATDTQYF
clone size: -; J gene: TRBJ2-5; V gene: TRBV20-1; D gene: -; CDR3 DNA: TGCAGTGCTAGAGTAGGCGGGCAAGAGACCCAGTACTTC; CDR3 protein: CSARVGGQETQYF
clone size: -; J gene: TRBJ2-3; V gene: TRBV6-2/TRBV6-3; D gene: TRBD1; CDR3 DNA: TGTGCCAGCAGGGGACAGGGCCGCACAGATACGCAGTATTTT; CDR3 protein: CASRGQGRTDTQYF
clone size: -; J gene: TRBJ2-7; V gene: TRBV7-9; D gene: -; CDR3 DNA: TGTGCCAGCAGCCCCGAGGGGGAGTGGATCTACGAGCAGTACTTC; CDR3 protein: CASSPEGEWIYEQYF
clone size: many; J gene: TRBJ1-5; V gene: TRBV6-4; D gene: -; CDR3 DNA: TGTGCCAGCAGTGAAAAGGGGGGCCAGCCCCAGCATTTT; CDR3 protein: CASSEKGGQPQHF
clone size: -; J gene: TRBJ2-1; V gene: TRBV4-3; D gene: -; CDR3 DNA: TGCGCCAGCAGCCAAGACTGGCGGGAATACAATGAGCAGTTCTTC; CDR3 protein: CASSQDWREYNEQFF
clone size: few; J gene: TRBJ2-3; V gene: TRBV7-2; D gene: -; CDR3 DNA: TGTGCCAGCAGCTCACTCTCACGAGGCACAGATACGCAGTATTTT; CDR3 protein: CASSSLSRGTDTQYF
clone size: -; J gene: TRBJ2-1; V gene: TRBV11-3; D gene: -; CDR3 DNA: TGTGCCAGCAGCTCCGACAGTATGAATGAGCAGTTCTTC; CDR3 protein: CASSSDSMNEQFF
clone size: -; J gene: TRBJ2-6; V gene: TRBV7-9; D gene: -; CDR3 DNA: TGTGCCAGCAGCTTAGGGGAGGCTGGGGCCAACGTCCTGACTTTC; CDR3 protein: CASSLGEAGANVLTF
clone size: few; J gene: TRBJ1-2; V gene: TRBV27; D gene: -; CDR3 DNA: TGTGCCAGCAGTTTTAGGGCAGGGGAGGGTGGCTACACCTTC; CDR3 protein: CASSFRAGEGGYTF
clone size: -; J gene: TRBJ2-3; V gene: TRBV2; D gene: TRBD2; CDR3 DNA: TGTGCCCCAAGGGGGACTAGCGGACGCACAGATACGCAGTATTTT; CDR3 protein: CAPRGTSGRTDTQYF
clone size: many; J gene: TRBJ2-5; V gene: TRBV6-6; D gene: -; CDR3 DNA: TGTGCCAGCAGCCCCCGGACATTAGAGACCCAGTACTTC; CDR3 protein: CASSPRTLETQYF
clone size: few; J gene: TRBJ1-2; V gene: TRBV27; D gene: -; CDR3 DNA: TGTGCCAGCAGTGTGCAGGAGAACTATGGCTACACCTTC; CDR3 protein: CASSVQENYGYTF
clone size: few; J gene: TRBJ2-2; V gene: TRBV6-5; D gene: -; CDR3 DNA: TGTGCCAGCAGTTCATACAGGGTTGCCACCGGGGAGCTGTTTTTT; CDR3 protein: CASSSYRVATGELFF
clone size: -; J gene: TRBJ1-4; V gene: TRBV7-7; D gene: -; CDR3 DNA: TGTGCTAGCAGCCTCCGACTCGGTGAAAAACTGTTTTTT; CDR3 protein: CASSLRLGEKLFF
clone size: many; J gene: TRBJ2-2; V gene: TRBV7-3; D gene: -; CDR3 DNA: TGTGCCAGCAGCTTAGGGGGGTCCGGCGGGGAGCTGTTTTTT; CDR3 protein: CASSLGGSGGELFF
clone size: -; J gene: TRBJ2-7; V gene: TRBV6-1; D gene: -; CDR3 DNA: TGTGCCAGCAGTATCAGCGCGGGGCCCTACGAGCAGTACTTC; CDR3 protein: CASSISAGPYEQYF
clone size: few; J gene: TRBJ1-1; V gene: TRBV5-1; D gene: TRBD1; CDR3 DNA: TGCGCCAGCAGCTTGGGGACAGGGTTGAGCGGTGAAGCTTTCTTT; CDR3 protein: CASSLGTGLSGEAFF
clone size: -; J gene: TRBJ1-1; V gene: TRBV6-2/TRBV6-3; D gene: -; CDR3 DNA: TGTGCCAGCAGTTACTCAGGTAGTGTTGAAGCTTTCTTT; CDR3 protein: CASSYSGSVEAFF
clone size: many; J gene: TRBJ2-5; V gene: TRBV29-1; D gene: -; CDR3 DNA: TGCAGCGTTGGGCCGGGAGTTACAGAGACCCAGTACTTC; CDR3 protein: CSVGPGVTETQYF
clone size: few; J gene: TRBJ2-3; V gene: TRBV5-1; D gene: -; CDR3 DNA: TGCGCCAGCAGCAGGGTTTCCGGGACAGATACGCAGTATTTT; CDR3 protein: CASSRVSGTDTQYF
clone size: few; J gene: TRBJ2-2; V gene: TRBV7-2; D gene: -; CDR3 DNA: TGTGCCAGCAGCTTACTAGCCCAGAACACCGGGGAGCTGTTTTTT; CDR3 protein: CASSLLAQNTGELFF